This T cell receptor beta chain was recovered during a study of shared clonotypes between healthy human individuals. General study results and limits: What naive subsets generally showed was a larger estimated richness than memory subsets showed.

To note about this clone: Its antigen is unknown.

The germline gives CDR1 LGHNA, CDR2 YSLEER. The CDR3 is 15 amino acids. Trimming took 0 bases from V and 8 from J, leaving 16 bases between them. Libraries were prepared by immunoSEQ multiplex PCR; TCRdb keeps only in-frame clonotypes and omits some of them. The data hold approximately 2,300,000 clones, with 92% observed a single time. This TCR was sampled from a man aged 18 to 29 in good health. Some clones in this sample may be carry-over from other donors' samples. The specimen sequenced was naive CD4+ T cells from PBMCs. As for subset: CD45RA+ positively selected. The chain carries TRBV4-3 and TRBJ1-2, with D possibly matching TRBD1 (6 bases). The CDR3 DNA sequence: TGCGCCAGCAGCCAAGAGAGGGGGGGCTCTATGGGCTACACCTTC. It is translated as CASSQERGGSMGYTF.